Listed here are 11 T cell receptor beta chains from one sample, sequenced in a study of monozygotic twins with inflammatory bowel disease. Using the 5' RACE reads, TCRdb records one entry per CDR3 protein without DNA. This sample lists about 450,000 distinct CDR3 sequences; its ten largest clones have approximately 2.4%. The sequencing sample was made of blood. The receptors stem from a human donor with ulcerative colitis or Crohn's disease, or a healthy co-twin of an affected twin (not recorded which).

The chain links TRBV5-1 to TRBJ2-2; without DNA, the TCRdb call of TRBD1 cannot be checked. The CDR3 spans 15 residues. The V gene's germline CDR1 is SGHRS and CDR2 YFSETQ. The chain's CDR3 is CASHPSGGSDGELFF. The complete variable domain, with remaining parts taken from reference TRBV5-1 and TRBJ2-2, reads KAGVTQTPRYLIKTRGQQVTLSCSPISGHRSVSWYQQTPGQGLQFLFEYFSETQRNKGNFPGRFSGRQFSNSRSEMNVSTLELGDSALYLCASHPSGGSDGELFFGEGSRLTVL.

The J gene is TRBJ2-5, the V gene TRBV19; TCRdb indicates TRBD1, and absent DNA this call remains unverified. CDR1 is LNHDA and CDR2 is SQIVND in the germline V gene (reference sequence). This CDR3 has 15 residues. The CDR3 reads CASSIGRDRGETQYF.

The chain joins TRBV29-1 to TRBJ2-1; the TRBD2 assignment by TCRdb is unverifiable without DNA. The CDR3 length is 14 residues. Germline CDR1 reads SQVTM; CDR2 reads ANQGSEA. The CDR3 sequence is CSVGGAALYNEQFF.

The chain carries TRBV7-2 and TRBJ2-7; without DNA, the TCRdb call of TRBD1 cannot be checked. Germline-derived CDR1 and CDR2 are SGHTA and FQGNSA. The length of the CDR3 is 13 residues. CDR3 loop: CASSPGTGSEQYF.

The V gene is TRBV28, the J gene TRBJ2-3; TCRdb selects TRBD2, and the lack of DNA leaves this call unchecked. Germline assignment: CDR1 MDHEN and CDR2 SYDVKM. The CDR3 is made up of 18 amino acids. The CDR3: CASSPLLGGPLNPYTQYF. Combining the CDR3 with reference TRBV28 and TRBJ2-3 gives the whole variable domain DVKVTQSSRYLVKRTGEKVFLECVQDMDHENMFWYRQDPGLGLRLIYFSYDVKMKEKGDIPEGYSVSREKKERFSLILESASTNQTSMYLCASSPLLGGPLNPYTQYFGPGTRLTVL.

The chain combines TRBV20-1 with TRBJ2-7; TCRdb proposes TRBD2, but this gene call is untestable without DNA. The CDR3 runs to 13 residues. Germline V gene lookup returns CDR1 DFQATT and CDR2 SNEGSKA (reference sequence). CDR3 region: CSAERAKSYEQYF.

The CDR3 here is CASSQDVSSYEQYF. The chain joins TRBV4-1 to TRBJ2-7. CDR1 is MGHRA, CDR2 YSYEKL, per germline. The CDR3 is made up of 14 amino acids.

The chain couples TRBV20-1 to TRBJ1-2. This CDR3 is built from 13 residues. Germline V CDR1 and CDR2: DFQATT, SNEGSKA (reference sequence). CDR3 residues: CSAGDESPRGYTF.

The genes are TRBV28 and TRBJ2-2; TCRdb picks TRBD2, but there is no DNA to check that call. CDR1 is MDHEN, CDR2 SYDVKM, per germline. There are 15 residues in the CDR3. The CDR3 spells CASSRPGLVAGELFF.

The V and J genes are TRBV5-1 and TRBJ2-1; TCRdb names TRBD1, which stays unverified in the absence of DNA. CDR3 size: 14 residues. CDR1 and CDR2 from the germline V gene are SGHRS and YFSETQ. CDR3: CASSLGGTSYEQFF.

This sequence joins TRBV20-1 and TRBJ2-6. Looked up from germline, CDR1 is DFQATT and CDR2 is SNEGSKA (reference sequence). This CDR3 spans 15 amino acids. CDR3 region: CSARGIYSGANVLTF.